The clone carrying this T cell receptor (beta chain) was seen repeatedly, ten times or more. Its antigen is unknown. The V gene end was trimmed by 2 bases and the J gene end by 0 bases; junction bases not matched to a gene: 3. The CDR3 has 17 residues. The data derive from a study of Graves' ophthalmopathy and Graves' hyperthyroidism. Disease in donors with ophthalmopathy had moderate-to-severe activity, CAS ≥3, NOSPECS ≥4 and under 3 months' duration. Findings of the study overall: The model achieved roughly 69% sensitivity and over 72% specificity for ophthalmopathy progression. With roughly 88% sensitivity and 75% to 84% specificity, a 13-signature model separated ophthalmopathy from stable hyperthyroidism.

RNA transcripts provided the template for amplifying TCR beta CDR3 regions. First-round RT-PCR relied on HTBI primers, and a second-round multiplex PCR came next. TCRdb passed the multiplex PCR reads through MiXCR, listing each CDR3 protein once. The repertoire includes under 350,000 distinct CDR3 sequences, 17% of them detected once, and 10% to 15% sits in the top ten. V and J are TRBV6-7 and TRBJ1-6, with 8 bases lining up with TRBD1. TRBV6-7 is labeled an ORF, and its function is uncertain. Sequencing used peripheral blood. This clonotype originated in an adult man with Graves' ophthalmopathy. The CDR3 region is CASSYGRGHSYNSPLHF. CDR3 nucleotide sequence: TGTGCCAGCAGTTACGGCAGGGGGCACTCCTATAATTCACCCCTCCACTTT.